The rows below give T cell receptor beta chains drawn from one sample of a study of CD8+CD57+ T cells in acquired aplastic anemia. Using its own MiXCR run on the reads, TCRdb lists one record per CDR3 protein. Of 400,000 to 600,000 distinct CDR3 sequences detected, around 30% appear once; the ten largest clones hold less than 0.85%. Sequenced input: sorted CD4+, CD8+, or CD8+CD57+ T cells (not recorded which) from PBMCs. All receptors derive from a human donor with aplastic anemia. Each CDR3 is given with its conserved first and last residue. A D gene is named only where the DNA matches it firmly. Clone sizes are given selectively: once, few, many, or a class where the clone is expanded.

d_call j_call v_call clone_size cdr3_aa cdr3_nt
TRBD1 TRBJ1-5 TRBV20-1 many CSASESGTGGGQPQHF TGCAGTGCTAGCGAAAGCGGGACAGGGGGCGGCCAGCCCCAGCATTTT
TRBD2 TRBJ2-4 TRBV2 many CASSNSGTRGIQYF TGTGCCAGCAGCAACTCCGGGACTAGGGGCATTCAGTACTTC
. TRBJ1-2 TRBV20-1 . CSARDFRRGVNYGYTF TGCAGTGCTAGAGATTTCCGTCGAGGGGTAAACTATGGCTACACCTTC
TRBD1 TRBJ1-6 TRBV6-6 many CASSYRQGHGSPLHF TGTGCCAGCAGTTACCGACAGGGCCATGGATCACCCCTCCACTTT
. TRBJ1-3 TRBV9 . CASSPARGFGNTIYF TGTGCCAGCAGCCCAGCGCGAGGGTTTGGAAACACCATATATTTT
. TRBJ1-2 TRBV2 many CASSDGVGYTF TGTGCCAGCAGTGATGGGGTCGGCTACACCTTC
. TRBJ2-5 TRBV6-5 . CASSYSHSPETQYF TGTGCCAGCAGTTACTCCCATAGTCCTGAGACCCAGTACTTC
. TRBJ2-2 TRBV24-1 many CATSENSGELFF TGTGCCACCAGTGAGAACTCCGGGGAGCTGTTTTTT
TRBD1 TRBJ1-2 TRBV25-1 . CASTPGQANYGYTF TGTGCCAGCACTCCCGGACAGGCTAACTATGGCTACACCTTC
TRBD1 TRBJ1-2 TRBV20-1 many CSAFRDRGSGYTF TGCAGTGCATTCCGGGACAGGGGGTCTGGCTACACCTTC
. TRBJ2-1 TRBV7-6 . CASSTLQGTYNEQFF TGTGCCAGCAGTACTCTACAGGGAACCTACAATGAGCAGTTCTTC
. TRBJ1-1 TRBV9 few CASSVRIGNTEAFF TGTGCCAGCAGCGTAAGGATAGGGAACACTGAAGCTTTCTTT
. TRBJ1-2 TRBV20-1 many CSAPMTGANYGYTF TGCAGTGCCCCAATGACCGGAGCTAACTATGGCTACACCTTC
. TRBJ2-1 TRBV25-1 . CARDWGDLTGNEQFF TGTGCTAGAGATTGGGGGGATCTTACCGGCAATGAGCAGTTCTTC
. TRBJ2-7 TRBV7-2 . CASSFSQGSFYEQYF TGTGCCAGCAGCTTTAGTCAGGGGAGTTTCTACGAGCAGTACTTC
TRBD2 TRBJ2-7 TRBV9 many CASGSSGRDEQYF TGTGCCAGCGGAAGTAGCGGGAGGGACGAGCAGTACTTC
TRBD1 TRBJ2-7 TRBV25-1 . CASSEGQGLDEQYF TGTGCCAGCTCAGAGGGACAGGGTTTGGACGAGCAGTACTTC
. TRBJ1-6 TRBV14 many CASSQLDGGNSPLHF TGTGCCAGCAGCCAATTGGACGGAGGGAATTCACCCCTCCACTTT
. TRBJ1-6 TRBV10-1 few CASSEAVVPPLHF TGCGCCAGCAGTGAGGCCGTGGTACCACCCCTCCACTTT
. TRBJ2-7 TRBV5-8 many CASSPRGTYEQYF TGTGCCAGCAGCCCGCGGGGCACCTACGAGCAGTACTTC
. TRBJ2-2 TRBV7-3 few CASSRRSGELFF TGTGCCAGCAGCCGCCGGTCCGGGGAGCTGTTTTTT
. TRBJ2-3 TRBV5-1 . CASSFAGSGPDTQYF TGCGCCAGCAGCTTTGCCGGGAGCGGTCCAGATACGCAGTATTTT
. TRBJ2-5 TRBV7-9 . CASSLELVAETQYF TGTGCCAGCAGCTTAGAACTAGTAGCAGAGACCCAGTACTTC
TRBD2 TRBJ2-2 TRBV6-1 few CASKGGGAVGGELFF TGTGCCAGCAAAGGCGGGGGGGCGGTCGGCGGGGAGCTGTTTTTT
. TRBJ2-5 TRBV10-2 . CASSDAGSQTQYF TGCGCCAGCAGTGACGCAGGGTCCCAGACCCAGTACTTC
TRBD1 TRBJ1-1 TRBV2 many CASRNRDRGKAFF TGTGCCAGCAGAAACCGGGACAGGGGGAAAGCTTTCTTT
. TRBJ2-5 TRBV10-3 . CAISAAKGAQYF TGTGCCATCAGTGCCGCTAAGGGGGCCCAGTACTTC
TRBD1 TRBJ2-7 TRBV10-2 once CATLKPGQVYYEQYF TGCGCCACCCTTAAGCCGGGACAGGTCTACTACGAGCAGTACTTC
. TRBJ1-1 TRBV20-1 . CSATKRTLSTEAFF TGCAGTGCTACCAAAAGAACTCTCTCCACTGAAGCTTTCTTT
. TRBJ2-2 TRBV4-3 . CASSQVPLTGELFF TGCGCCAGCAGCCAAGTTCCACTTACCGGGGAGCTGTTTTTT
. TRBJ2-1 TRBV20-1 many CSALGQNEQFF TGCAGTGCACTTGGACAGAATGAGCAGTTCTTC
. TRBJ1-3 TRBV15 many CATRPRGTGNTIYF TGTGCCACCCGACCCAGAGGGACCGGAAACACCATATATTTT
. TRBJ1-2 TRBV13 . CASSHRARGFNYGYTF TGTGCCAGCAGCCATCGGGCCCGAGGGTTTAACTATGGCTACACCTTC
TRBD1 TRBJ2-7 TRBV5-1 . CASSPWGQGSYEQYF TGCGCCAGCAGCCCCTGGGGACAGGGGTCCTACGAGCAGTACTTC
. TRBJ2-5 TRBV12-3/TRBV12-4 . CASSPTEQEETQYF TGTGCCAGCAGCCCCACTGAGCAGGAAGAGACCCAGTACTTC
TRBD1 TRBJ1-5 TRBV5-5 . CASSLGTGPQPQHF TGTGCCAGCAGCTTGGGGACAGGGCCTCAGCCCCAGCATTTT
. TRBJ2-1 TRBV5-1 . CASSSATGVGNEQFF TGCGCCAGCAGCTCGGCGACTGGGGTGGGAAATGAGCAGTTCTTC
. TRBJ1-3 TRBV9 . CASSPRSGVSGNTIYF TGTGCCAGCAGCCCCCGATCAGGCGTCTCCGGAAACACCATATATTTT
. TRBJ2-7 TRBV3-1 . CASSQIPVGGLTYEQYF TGTGCCAGCAGCCAGATTCCCGTAGGGGGACTCACCTACGAGCAGTACTTC
. TRBJ1-4 TRBV19 . CASSMIKLFF TGTGCCAGTAGTATGATAAAACTGTTTTTT
TRBD1 TRBJ1-5 TRBV19 many CASSQQGHNQPQHF TGTGCCAGTAGTCAACAGGGGCACAATCAGCCCCAGCATTTT
. TRBJ1-2 TRBV2 many CASSPDLSDYGYTF TGTGCCAGCAGTCCAGACCTGTCCGACTATGGCTACACCTTC